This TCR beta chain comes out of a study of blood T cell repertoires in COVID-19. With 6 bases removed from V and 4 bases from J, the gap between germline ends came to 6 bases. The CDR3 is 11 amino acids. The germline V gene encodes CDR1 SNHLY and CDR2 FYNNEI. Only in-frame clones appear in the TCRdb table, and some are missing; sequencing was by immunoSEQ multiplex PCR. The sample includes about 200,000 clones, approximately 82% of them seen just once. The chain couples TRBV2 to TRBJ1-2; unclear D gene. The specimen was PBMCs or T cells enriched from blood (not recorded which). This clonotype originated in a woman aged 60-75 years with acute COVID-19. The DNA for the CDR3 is TGTGCCAGCAGCTTAGCCTATGGCTACACCTTC. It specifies CASSLAYGYTF.